Below are 9 T cell receptor beta chains sequenced from a single sample in a study of T cell responses to AZD1222 COVID-19 vaccine. Sequencing used immunoSEQ multiplex PCR; TCRdb keeps in-frame clones, though not all of them. The data show around 99,000 clones, nearly 90% seen once. Here the sequenced sample was peripheral blood, taken on day 0 of AZD1222 vaccination. All receptors derive from an adult in good health.

This chain connects TRBV5-4 to TRBJ1-1; maybe TRBD1 (5 bases). Germline V gene data show CDR1 as SGHNT and CDR2 as YYREEE (reference sequence). This CDR3 has 14 residues. Trimming stripped 0 bases from V and 0 bases from J, with 6 bases between. CDR3 bases: TGTGCCAGCAGCTTGGACAGGTTGAACACTGAAGCTTTCTTT. Translating gives CASSLDRLNTEAFF.

The CDR3 nucleotides are TGTGCCAGCAGTGGAGTTTCGAACACTGAAGCTTTCTTT. This encodes CASSGVSNTEAFF. The V call is TRBV2, the J call TRBJ1-1; D ambiguous. This CDR3 is 13 amino acids long. V lost 4 bases, J lost 1 base, and 7 bases lay in between. Germline assignment: CDR1 SNHLY and CDR2 FYNNEI.

The chain uses TRBV7-2 and TRBJ1-3, with D possibly matching TRBD1 (6 bases). Trimming stripped 5 bases from V and 7 bases from J, with 21 bases between. This CDR3 region has 16 residues. CDR1 and CDR2 from the germline V gene are SGHTA and FQGNSA. For the CDR3, the DNA is TGTGCCAGCAGCCCCAGTGGCAGGGGAGTTTCGAACACCATATATTTT. Protein: CASSPSGRGVSNTIYF.

V and J are TRBV18 and TRBJ2-7, with D perhaps assigned TRBD1 or TRBD2 (5 bases each). The germline V gene encodes CDR1 KGHSH and CDR2 LQKENI. This CDR3 comprises 14 residues. The germline V and J ends were trimmed by 3 bases and 8 bases, with 17 bases remaining between them. This CDR3 is CASSPGVDRSKQYF. Written as DNA, the CDR3 is TGTGCCAGCTCACCGGGAGTAGACAGATCCAAGCAGTACTTC.

The CDR3 spells CASSLVGGGPSYEQYF. For the CDR3, the DNA is TGTGCCAGCAGCTTAGTAGGGGGGGGCCCCTCCTACGAGCAGTACTTC. This chain connects TRBV7-2 to TRBJ2-7; perhaps TRBD2 as D (7 bases). V lost 1 base and J 0 bases, leaving 13 bases between the germline ends. In germline, CDR1 is SGHTA, CDR2 FQGNSA. CDR3 length: 16 amino acids.

This chain connects TRBV5-1 to TRBJ1-6, with D maybe TRBD1 (5 bases). This CDR3 has 15 amino acids. CDR1 is SGHRS and CDR2 is YFSETQ in the germline V gene. V was clipped by 0 bases and J by 6 bases, with 10 bases between them. The CDR3 loop is CASSLDRPINSPLHF. For the CDR3, the DNA is TGCGCCAGCAGCTTGGACAGGCCGATTAATTCACCCCTCCACTTT.

The V gene is TRBV19, the J gene TRBJ1-1, with D hard to call. Trimming cost V 2 bases and J 6 bases, with 19 bases left between them. CDR3 size: 16 residues. Germline-derived CDR1 and CDR2 are LNHDA and SQIVND (reference sequence). The DNA of the CDR3 is TGTGCCAGTAGTATATCGCCAGGCCTGAAAAACGCTGAAGCTTTCTTT. Its translation: CASSISPGLKNAEAFF.

The chain carries TRBV5-4 and TRBJ2-1, with D tentatively TRBD1 or TRBD2 (5 bases each). Germline V gene lookup returns CDR1 SGHNT and CDR2 YYREEE (reference sequence). The CDR3 length is 15 residues. Trimming pared 0 bases from V and 2 bases from J, leaving 9 bases between. The CDR3, as DNA: TGTGCCAGCAGCTTGGCCGGGGCGACCTACAATGAGCAGTTCTTC. Protein: CASSLAGATYNEQFF. Based on the CDR3 plus reference TRBV5-4 and TRBJ2-1, the full variable domain is ETGVTQSPTHLIKTRGQQVTLRCSSQSGHNTVSWYQQALGQGPQFIFQYYREEENGRGNFPPRFSGLQFPNYSSELNVNALELDDSALYLCASSLAGATYNEQFFGPGTRLTVL.

The genes are TRBV5-1 and TRBJ1-4; 7 bases agree with TRBD1. With V trimmed by 4 bases and J by 7 bases, 10 bases remained unmatched. Germline V gene lookup returns CDR1 SGHRS and CDR2 YFSETQ. This CDR3 is built from 15 residues. CDR3 bases: TGCGCCAGCAGCACCTCAGGGGGATCGGGTGAAAAACTGTTTTTT. It specifies CASSTSGGSGEKLFF.